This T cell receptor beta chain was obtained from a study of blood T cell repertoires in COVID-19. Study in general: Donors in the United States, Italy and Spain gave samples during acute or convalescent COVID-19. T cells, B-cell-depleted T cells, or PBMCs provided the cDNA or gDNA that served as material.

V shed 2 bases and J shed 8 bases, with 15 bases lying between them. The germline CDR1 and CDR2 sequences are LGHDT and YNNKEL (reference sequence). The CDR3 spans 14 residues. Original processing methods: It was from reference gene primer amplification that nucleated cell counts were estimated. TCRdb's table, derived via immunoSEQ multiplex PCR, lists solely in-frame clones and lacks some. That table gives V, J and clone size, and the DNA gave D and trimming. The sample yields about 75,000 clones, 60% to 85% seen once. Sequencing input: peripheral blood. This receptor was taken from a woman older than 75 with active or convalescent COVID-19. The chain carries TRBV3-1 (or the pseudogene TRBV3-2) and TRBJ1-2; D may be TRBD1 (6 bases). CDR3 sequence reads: CASSQRATRGGYTF. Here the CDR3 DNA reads TGTGCCAGCAGCCAACGGGCGACCAGGGGAGGCTACACCTTC.